This T cell receptor (beta chain) was identified during a study of T cells in women clearing cervical HPV infection. TCRdb's copy holds only in-frame clones and misses some; the assay was immunoSEQ multiplex PCR. Recorded for this sample: around 33,000 clones. The study's findings and limits: Cases carried less TRBV6-7 than controls: around 0.11% versus 0.15%. Cases and controls were distinguished at AUC roughly 0.83 by richness and V genes. CIN3+ cases had significantly higher TCR repertoire richness than controls, but evenness did not differ.

Prevalent HPV16 infections were excluded; only incident single HPV16 infections included. CDR3 length: 16 amino acids. The germline V and J ends were trimmed by 0 bases and 1 base, with 15 bases remaining between them. CDR1 and CDR2 (germline): SQVTM, ANQGSEA. With respect to this clone: No antigen is known for it. The read falls 3 residues short of the CDR3 end, and the missing part is taken from the germline J gene.

Sequencing used blood buffy coat. This receptor was obtained from a woman between 18 and 70 years old with a cervical HPV16 infection that either progressed to CIN3+ or cleared (not recorded which). The chain recombines TRBV29-1 with TRBJ1-1; D remains ambiguous. The sequenced part of the CDR3 DNA is TGCAGCGTTGAAGATCGGGGTTTCGGTGCGAACACTGAA. Translating it yields CSVEDRGFGANTE. The CDR3 in full is CSVEDRGFGANTEAFF.